This T cell receptor (beta chain) was recorded in a study of EBV T-cell therapy then PD-1 blockade in nasopharyngeal carcinoma. The repertoire was sequenced with immunoSEQ multiplex PCR; TCRdb's copy has only in-frame clones and lacks some. The sample has roughly 21,000 clones; 75% to 90% are singletons. Treatment given: AdE1-LMPpoly-expanded autologous EBV-specific T-cell therapy followed by anti-PD-1 nivolumab. The CDR3 runs 12 residues. Trimming pared 7 bases from V and 7 bases from J, leaving 11 bases between. CDR1 is MNHEY, CDR2 SVGAGI, per germline. This clone was seen a handful of times. The antigen remains unidentified.

The chain recombines TRBV6-5 with TRBJ2-1; D gene ambiguous. The sequence derives from a middle-aged man with nasopharyngeal carcinoma. The material was CD8+ T cells from blood, obtained at roughly day 61 from a patient whose treatment included autologous EBV-specific T cells and nivolumab. The CDR3 here is CASTSPWNEQFF. CDR3 DNA: TGTGCCAGCACTTCACCTTGGAATGAGCAGTTCTTC.